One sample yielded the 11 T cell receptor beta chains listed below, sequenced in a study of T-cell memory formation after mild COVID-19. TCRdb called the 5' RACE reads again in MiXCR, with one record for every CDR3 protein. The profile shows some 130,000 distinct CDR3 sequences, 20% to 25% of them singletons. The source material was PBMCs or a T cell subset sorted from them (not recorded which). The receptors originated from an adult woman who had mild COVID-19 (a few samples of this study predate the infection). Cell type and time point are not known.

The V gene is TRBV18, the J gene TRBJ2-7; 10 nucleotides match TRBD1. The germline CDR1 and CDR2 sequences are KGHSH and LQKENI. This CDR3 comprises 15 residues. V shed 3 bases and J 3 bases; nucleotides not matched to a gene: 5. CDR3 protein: CASSPRDRGRYEQYF. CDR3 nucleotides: TGTGCCAGCTCACCCCGGGACAGGGGACGCTACGAGCAGTACTTC.

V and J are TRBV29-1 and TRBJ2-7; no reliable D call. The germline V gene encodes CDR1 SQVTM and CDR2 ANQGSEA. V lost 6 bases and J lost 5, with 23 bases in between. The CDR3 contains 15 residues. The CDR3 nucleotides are TGCAGCGTCCACGAGCACGGTTCAGGCTGGGACGAGCAGTACTTC. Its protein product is CSVHEHGSGWDEQYF.

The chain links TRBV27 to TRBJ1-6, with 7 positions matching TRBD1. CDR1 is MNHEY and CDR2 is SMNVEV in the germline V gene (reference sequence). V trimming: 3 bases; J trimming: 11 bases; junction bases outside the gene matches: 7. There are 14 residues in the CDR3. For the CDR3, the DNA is TGTGCCAGCAGTTTCGGGACAGCGCTCGCACCCCTCCACTTT. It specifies CASSFGTALAPLHF.

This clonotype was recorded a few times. The CDR3 spells CATSRNPFGVEQYF. The CDR3 DNA reads as TGTGCCACCAGCAGGAACCCTTTCGGGGTCGAGCAGTACTTC. The V gene is TRBV15, the J gene TRBJ2-7, with TRBD2 as a possible D gene (5 bases). Trimming pared 3 bases from V and 6 bases from J, leaving 15 bases between. Germline V lookup: CDR1 LNHNV, CDR2 YYDKDF (reference sequence). The CDR3 totals 14 residues. Full variable domain (missing parts from reference TRBV15 and TRBJ2-7): DAMVIQNPRYQVTQFGKPVTLSCSQTLNHNVMYWYQQKSSQAPKLLFHYYDKDFNNEADTPDNFQSRRPNTSFCFLDIRSPGLGDTAMYLCATSRNPFGVEQYFGPGTRLTVT.

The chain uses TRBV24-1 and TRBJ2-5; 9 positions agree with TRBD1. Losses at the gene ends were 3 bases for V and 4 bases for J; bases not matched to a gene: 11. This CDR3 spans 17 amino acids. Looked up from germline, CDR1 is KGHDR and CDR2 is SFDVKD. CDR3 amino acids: CATSDRGVDRGRETQYF. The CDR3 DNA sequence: TGTGCCACCAGTGATCGCGGGGTGGACAGGGGCCGAGAGACCCAGTACTTC.

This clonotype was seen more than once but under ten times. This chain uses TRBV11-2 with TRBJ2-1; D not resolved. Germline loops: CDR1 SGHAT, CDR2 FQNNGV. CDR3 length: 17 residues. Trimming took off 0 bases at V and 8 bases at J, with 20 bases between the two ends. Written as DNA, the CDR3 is TGTGCCAGCAGCTTAGACTTATGGTCAGGTAGGGTAGATGAGCAGTTCTTC. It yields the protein CASSLDLWSGRVDEQFF.

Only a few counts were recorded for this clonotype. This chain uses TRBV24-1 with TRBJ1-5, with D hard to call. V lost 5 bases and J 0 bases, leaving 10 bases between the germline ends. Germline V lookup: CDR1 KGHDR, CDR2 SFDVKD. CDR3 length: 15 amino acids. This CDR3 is CATSGAADSNQPQHF. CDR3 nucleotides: TGTGCCACCAGTGGGGCCGCAGATAGCAATCAGCCCCAGCATTTT.

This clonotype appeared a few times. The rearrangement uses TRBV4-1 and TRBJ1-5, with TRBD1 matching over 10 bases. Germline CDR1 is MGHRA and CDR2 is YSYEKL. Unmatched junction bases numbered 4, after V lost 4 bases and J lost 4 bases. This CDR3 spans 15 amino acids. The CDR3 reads CASSLGQGENQPQHF. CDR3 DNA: TGCGCCAGCAGCCTAGGACAGGGGGAGAATCAGCCCCAGCATTTT.

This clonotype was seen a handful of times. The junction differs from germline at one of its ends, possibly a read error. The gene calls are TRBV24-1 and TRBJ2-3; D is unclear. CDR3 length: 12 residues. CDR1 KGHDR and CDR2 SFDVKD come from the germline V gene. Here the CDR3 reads CATSGLRDTQYF. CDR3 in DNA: TGTGCCACCAGTGGTTTGAGAGATACGCAGTATTTT.

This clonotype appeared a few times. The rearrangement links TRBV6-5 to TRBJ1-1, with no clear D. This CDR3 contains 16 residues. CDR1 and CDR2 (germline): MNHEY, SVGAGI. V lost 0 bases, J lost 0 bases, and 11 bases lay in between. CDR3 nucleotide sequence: TGTGCCAGCAGTTACTCGTACCCCCCTTTGAACACTGAAGCTTTCTTT. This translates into CASSYSYPPLNTEAFF.

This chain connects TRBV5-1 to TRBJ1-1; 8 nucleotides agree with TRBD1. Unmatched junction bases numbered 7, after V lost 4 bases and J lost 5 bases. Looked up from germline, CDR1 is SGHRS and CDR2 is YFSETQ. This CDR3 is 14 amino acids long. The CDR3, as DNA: TGCGCCAGCAGCGGGGACAGGAGTCATACTGAAGCTTTCTTT. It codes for CASSGDRSHTEAFF.